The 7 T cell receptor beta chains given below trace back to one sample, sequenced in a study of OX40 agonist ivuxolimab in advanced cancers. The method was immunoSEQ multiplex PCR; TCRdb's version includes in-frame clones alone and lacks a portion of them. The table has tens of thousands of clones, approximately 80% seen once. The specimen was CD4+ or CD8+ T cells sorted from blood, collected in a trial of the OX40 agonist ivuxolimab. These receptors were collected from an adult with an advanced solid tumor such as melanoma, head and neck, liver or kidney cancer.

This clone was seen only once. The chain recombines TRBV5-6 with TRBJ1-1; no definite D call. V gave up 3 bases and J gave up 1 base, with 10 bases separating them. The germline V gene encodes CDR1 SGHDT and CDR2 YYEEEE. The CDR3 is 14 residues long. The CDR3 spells CASSSIGRNTEAFF. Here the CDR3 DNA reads TGTGCCAGCAGCTCGATTGGGCGGAACACTGAAGCTTTCTTT.

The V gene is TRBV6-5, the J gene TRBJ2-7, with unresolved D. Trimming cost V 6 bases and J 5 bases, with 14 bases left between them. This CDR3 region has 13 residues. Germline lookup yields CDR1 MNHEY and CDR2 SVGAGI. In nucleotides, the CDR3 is TGTGCCAGCAGCCCAGGACGTTGGGACGAGCAGTACTTC. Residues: CASSPGRWDEQYF.

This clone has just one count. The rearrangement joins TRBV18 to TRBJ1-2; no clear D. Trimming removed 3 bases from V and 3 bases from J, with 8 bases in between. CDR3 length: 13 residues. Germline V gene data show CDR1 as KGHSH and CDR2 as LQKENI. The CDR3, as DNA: TGTGCCAGCTCACCGGTCGCGGACTATGGCTACACCTTC. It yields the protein CASSPVADYGYTF.

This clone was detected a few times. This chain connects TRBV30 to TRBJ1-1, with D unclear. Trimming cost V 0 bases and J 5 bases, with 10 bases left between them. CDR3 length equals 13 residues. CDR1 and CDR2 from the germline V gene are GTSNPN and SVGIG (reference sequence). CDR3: CAWSVRGGTEAFF. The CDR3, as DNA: TGTGCCTGGAGTGTGCGGGGAGGGACTGAAGCTTTCTTT.

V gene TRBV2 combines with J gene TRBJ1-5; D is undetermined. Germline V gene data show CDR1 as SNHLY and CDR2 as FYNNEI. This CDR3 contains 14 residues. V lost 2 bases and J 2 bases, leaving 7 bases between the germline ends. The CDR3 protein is CASSERVGNQPQHF. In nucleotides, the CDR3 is TGTGCCAGCAGTGAACGGGTCGGCAATCAGCCCCAGCATTTT.

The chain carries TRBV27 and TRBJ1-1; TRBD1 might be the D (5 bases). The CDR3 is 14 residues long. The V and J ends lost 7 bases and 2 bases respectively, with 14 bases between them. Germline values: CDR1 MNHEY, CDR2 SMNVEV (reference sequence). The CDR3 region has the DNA TGTGCCAGCAATCACGCCACAGGTAACACTGAAGCTTTCTTT. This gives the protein CASNHATGNTEAFF.

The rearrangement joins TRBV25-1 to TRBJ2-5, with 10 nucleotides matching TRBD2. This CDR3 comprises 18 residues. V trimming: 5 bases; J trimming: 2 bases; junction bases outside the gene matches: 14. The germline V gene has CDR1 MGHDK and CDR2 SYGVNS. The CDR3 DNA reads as TGTGCCAGCAGTCCGGGAATAGCGGGGGGTTTATTACAAGAGACCCAGTACTTC. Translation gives CASSPGIAGGLLQETQYF.